In its sample, the clone carrying this TCR beta chain was seen a few times. Antigen unknown. This sample was taken from a study of response to subunit inactivated influenza vaccine. Study conclusions and caveats: That few new T cells are recruited by each seasonal influenza vaccination was the authors' suggestion.

Using its own MiXCR run on the RT-PCR reads, TCRdb lists one record per CDR3 protein. The table records about 310,000 distinct CDR3 sequences, about 20% of them present only once. The CDR3 sequence is 13 residues long. V lost 4 bases and J lost 1, with 10 bases in between. Germline CDR1 is SQVTM and CDR2 is ANQGSEA. The rearrangement uses TRBV29-1 and TRBJ1-2; tentatively, D is TRBD1 (5 bases). The source is a man in his fifties or sixties who received an inactivated influenza vaccine. This material consisted of PBMCs from blood, taken approximately 22 months after vaccination. In DNA form, the CDR3 reads TGCAGCGTTGCGGCAGGGTTTAACTATGGCTACACCTTC. This translates into CSVAAGFNYGYTF.